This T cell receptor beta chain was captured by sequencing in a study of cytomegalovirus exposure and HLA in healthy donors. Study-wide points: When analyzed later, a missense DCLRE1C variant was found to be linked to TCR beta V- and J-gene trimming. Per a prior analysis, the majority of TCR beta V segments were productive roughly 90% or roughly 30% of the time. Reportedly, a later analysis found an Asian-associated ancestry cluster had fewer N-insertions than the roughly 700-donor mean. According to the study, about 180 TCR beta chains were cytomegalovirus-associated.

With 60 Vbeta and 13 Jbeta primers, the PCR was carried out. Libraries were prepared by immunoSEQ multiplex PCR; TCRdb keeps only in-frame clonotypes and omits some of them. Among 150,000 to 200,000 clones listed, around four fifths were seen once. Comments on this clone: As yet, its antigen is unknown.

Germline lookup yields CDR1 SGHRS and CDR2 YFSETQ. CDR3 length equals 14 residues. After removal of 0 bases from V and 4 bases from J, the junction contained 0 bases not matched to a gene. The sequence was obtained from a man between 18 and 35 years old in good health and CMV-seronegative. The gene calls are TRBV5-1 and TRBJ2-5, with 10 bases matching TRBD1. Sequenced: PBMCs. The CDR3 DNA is TGCGCCAGCAGCTTGGGACAGGGGGCAGAGACCCAGTACTTC. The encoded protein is CASSLGQGAETQYF. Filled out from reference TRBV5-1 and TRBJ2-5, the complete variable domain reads KAGVTQTPRYLIKTRGQQVTLSCSPISGHRSVSWYQQTPGQGLQFLFEYFSETQRNKGNFPGRFSGRQFSNSRSEMNVSTLELGDSALYLCASSLGQGAETQYFGPGTRLLVL.